This T cell receptor (beta chain) appears in the sequencing data of a study of prognosis after radiotherapy for stage I lung cancer. Across the study: Histologically, the tumors comprised squamous cell carcinoma in seven patients and adenocarcinoma in twelve. Study observations and caveats: Lower Shannon entropy values were found after stereotactic body radiation therapy in patients who developed distant metastases.

This clonotype qualifies as medium-sized (0.01 to 0.1%). Its antigen is not known. Starting from genomic DNA, TCR beta CDR3 was amplified through two-round multiplex PCR. It was primers specific to each TRBV and TRBJ gene that first-round PCR used. TCRdb used MiXCR to reprocess the multiplex PCR reads, holding one entry per CDR3 protein. The table lists around 30,000 distinct CDR3 sequences, 25% to 40% of them singletons. J lost 0 bases, V lost 6 bases, and 8 bases had no gene match. The germline V gene encodes CDR1 MNHNS and CDR2 SASEGT. CDR3 size: 15 residues. This sequence joins TRBV6-1 and TRBJ2-7; TRBD1 matches at 7 bases. The TCR comes from a donor over 45 with non-small cell lung cancer. The sample here was PBMCs, taken before or after stereotactic body radiation therapy (not recorded which). The CDR3 nucleotides read TGTGCCAGCAGCGACAGGGATAAAGGCTCCTACGAGCAGTACTTC. Translated: CASSDRDKGSYEQYF.